One and the same sample provided the 13 T cell receptor beta chains below, sequenced in a study of T cell changes during pregnancy in multiple sclerosis. Using immunoSEQ multiplex PCR, the repertoire was profiled, and TCRdb retains in-frame clones only, with some absent. The sample includes 30,000 to 35,000 clones, roughly nine tenths of them seen just once. The sequenced sample was CD8+ T cells from peripheral blood mononuclear cells, obtained before pregnancy. These TCRs come from a female donor with multiple sclerosis, enrolled in a pregnancy study.

This sequence joins TRBV6-1 and TRBJ2-7; D is undetermined. Per germline, CDR1 MNHNS and CDR2 SASEGT. With 5 bases removed from V and 6 bases from J, the gap between germline ends came to 20 bases. The CDR3 consists of 15 residues. DNA of the CDR3: TGTGCCAGCAGTCGCGATCCCTGGTCCCTCCCCGAGCAGTACTTC. Translated: CASSRDPWSLPEQYF.

The chain joins TRBV5-1 to TRBJ2-1; 7 positions agree with TRBD2. The CDR3 runs 17 residues. Germline V gene lookup returns CDR1 SGHRS and CDR2 YFSETQ. The V and J ends lost 2 bases and 1 base, in that order; junction bases with no gene match: 9. CDR3 protein: CASSFTSEFRSYNEQFF. The DNA of the CDR3 is TGCGCCAGCAGCTTTACTAGCGAATTTAGGTCCTACAATGAGCAGTTCTTC.

Worth noting for this clone: This same CDR3 is encoded by further DNA sequences in the sample. The chain has TRBV15 and TRBJ2-3, with 7 bases that match TRBD2. Trimming cost V 7 bases and J 7 bases; bases outside gene matches: 11. The CDR3 runs 14 residues. Per germline, CDR1 LNHNV and CDR2 YYDKDF (reference sequence). The CDR3 nucleotides read TGTGCCACCATTACGAGCGGGGAGGTAAATACGCAGTATTTT. The encoded protein is CATITSGEVNTQYF. Looking up the rest from reference TRBV15 and TRBJ2-3 gives the full variable domain: DAMVIQNPRYQVTQFGKPVTLSCSQTLNHNVMYWYQQKSSQAPKLLFHYYDKDFNNEADTPDNFQSRRPNTSFCFLDIRSPGLGDTAMYLCATITSGEVNTQYFGPGTRLTVL.

This chain uses TRBV30 with TRBJ1-5, with D hard to call. The germline V gene has CDR1 GTSNPN and CDR2 SVGIG (reference sequence). The CDR3 runs to 18 residues. The ends were cut back, 2 bases at V and 0 bases at J, with 20 bases in the middle. Here the CDR3 DNA reads TGTGCCTGGAGTAAGTCGGTCGGGTTTGGGTATAGCAATCAGCCCCAGCATTTT. This sequence encodes CAWSKSVGFGYSNQPQHF.

The chain recombines TRBV10-2 with TRBJ1-5, with TRBD1 identical over 8 bases. Germline lookup yields CDR1 WSHSY and CDR2 SAAADI. The CDR3 covers 13 residues. Germline trimming cut 11 bases from V and 7 bases from J; bases unmatched to any gene: 10. As DNA, the CDR3 is TGCGCCGGGAGGGACAGGCCGGAACAGCCCCAGCATTTT. Amino acid sequence: CAGRDRPEQPQHF.

This rearrangement joins TRBV4-1 to TRBJ1-1; 7 positions agree with TRBD1. Trimming removed 4 bases from V and 1 base from J; junction bases left unmatched: 3. Germline V gene lookup returns CDR1 MGHRA and CDR2 YSYEKL. This CDR3 spans 14 amino acids. The CDR3 loop reads CASSLRTGNTEAFF. The CDR3 DNA reads as TGCGCCAGCAGCCTCAGGACAGGGAACACTGAAGCTTTCTTT.

V and J are TRBV27 and TRBJ1-1, with 7 positions matching TRBD1. The ends lost 6 bases at V and 1 base at J; junction bases unmatched: 14. The CDR3 consists of 17 residues. CDR1 and CDR2 from the germline V gene are MNHEY and SMNVEV (reference sequence). The CDR3 region has the DNA TGTGCCAGCAGCTCGGGACAGATCCCAACAAAGAACACTGAAGCTTTCTTT. Translating gives CASSSGQIPTKNTEAFF.

The chain is built from TRBV6-5 and TRBJ1-1; a weak D match, TRBD1 (5 bases). The CDR3 is 14 amino acids. Germline CDR1 and CDR2: MNHEY and SVGAGI. V was cut by 8 bases and J by 1 base, with 14 bases left in between. This CDR3 reads CASSSGGENTEAFF. CDR3 nucleotide sequence: TGTGCCAGCTCCTCTGGGGGGGAGAACACTGAAGCTTTCTTT.

The gene calls are TRBV19 and TRBJ2-1; the match to TRBD2 covers 9 bases. V was clipped by 4 bases and J by 3 bases; unmatched bases: 1. In germline, CDR1 is LNHDA, CDR2 SQIVND (reference sequence). This CDR3 comprises 14 residues. Written as DNA, the CDR3 is TGTGCCAGTAGTAAAGCGGGGGGCTACAATGAGCAGTTCTTC. Protein product: CASSKAGGYNEQFF.

In DNA form, the CDR3 reads TGTGCCAGTAGTATTTCAGGGGACTATGGCTACACCTTC. This gives the protein CASSISGDYGYTF. The V gene is TRBV19, the J gene TRBJ1-2; D is perhaps TRBD1 (6 bases). The germline V gene has CDR1 LNHDA and CDR2 SQIVND (reference sequence). This CDR3 has 13 amino acids. The V gene lost 3 bases and the J gene lost 3 bases, with 8 bases spanning the gap.

V and J are TRBV6-5 and TRBJ2-2, with a tentative D call TRBD1 (5 bases). Germline CDR1 is MNHEY and CDR2 is SVGAGI. There are 12 residues in the CDR3. Trimming cost V 7 bases and J 7 bases, with 10 bases left between them. For the CDR3, the DNA is TGTGCCAGCATCAGGGATGACGGGGAGCTGTTTTTT. This encodes CASIRDDGELFF.

The V call is TRBV9, the J call TRBJ1-2; D unresolved. The CDR3 is made up of 15 amino acids. Germline CDR1 and CDR2: SGDLS and YYNGEE. Deletions cut 0 bases from V and 3 bases from J, with 12 bases between. CDR3 nucleotides: TGTGCCAGCAGCGTAGTCCTCAGTGAAGACTATGGCTACACCTTC. This translates into CASSVVLSEDYGYTF. The whole variable domain, filled in from reference TRBV9 and TRBJ1-2, reads DSGVTQTPKHLITATGQRVTLRCSPRSGDLSVYWYQQSLDQGLQFLIQYYNGEERAKGNILERFSAQQFPDLHSELNLSSLELGDSALYFCASSVVLSEDYGYTFGSGTRLTVV.

Remarks on this clone: An end of the junction differs from the germline gene, which may be a read error. CDR3 sequence: CASGPEFRIF. In DNA form, the CDR3 reads TGCGCCAGCGGGCCCGAGTTCAGAATCTTC. The chain is built from TRBV10-2 and TRBJ2-1; D unresolved. Germline V lookup: CDR1 WSHSY, CDR2 SAAADI. This CDR3 contains 10 residues.